Listed below are T cell receptor beta chains from one sample, sequenced in a study of blood T cell repertoires in COVID-19. The method was immunoSEQ multiplex PCR; TCRdb's version includes in-frame clones alone and lacks a portion of them. Of around 170,000 clones listed, about four fifths are singletons. Sequencing was carried out using peripheral blood. The receptors were sampled from a woman older than 75 with acute or convalescent COVID-19. Both conserved end residues are part of each CDR3. The D gene is left open where the match is weak. Not all rows give a size; the values are once, few, many and, for expanded clones, a class.

size: .; V: TRBV2; length: 14; D: .; J: TRBJ1-1; DNA: TGTGCCAGCAGCGGACAGATCATGAACACTGAAGCTTTCTTT; CDR3: CASSGQIMNTEAFF
size: .; V: TRBV6-5; length: 11; D: .; J: TRBJ1-1; DNA: TGTGCCAGCAGTTACGGGGGGGAAGCTTTCTTT; CDR3: CASSYGGEAFF
size: .; V: TRBV11-2; length: 18; D: .; J: TRBJ1-1; DNA: TGTGCCAGCAGAAATACAGGGATAGGCCCGAGCATGAACACTGAAGCTTTCTTT; CDR3: CASRNTGIGPSMNTEAFF
size: .; V: TRBV12-5; length: 16; D: TRBD1; J: TRBJ2-2; DNA: TGTGCTAGTGGTTCCCCCACAGGGGGGAACACCGGGGAGCTGTTTTTT; CDR3: CASGSPTGGNTGELFF
size: .; V: TRBV5-1; length: 17; D: .; J: TRBJ1-4; DNA: TGCGCCAGCAGCTTGGGGACAGAACGGCGGGCTAATGAAAAACTGTTTTTT; CDR3: CASSLGTERRANEKLFF
size: once; V: TRBV27; length: 15; D: TRBD2; J: TRBJ2-7; DNA: TGTGCCACGAAAGACCGCGCGGGAGAGAGGTACGAGCAGTACTTC; CDR3: CATKDRAGERYEQYF
size: .; V: TRBV4-1; length: 14; D: .; J: TRBJ1-1; DNA: TGCGCCAGCAGCCAGCGGCAGCTGAACACTGAAGCTTTCTTT; CDR3: CASSQRQLNTEAFF
size: .; V: TRBV18; length: 16; D: .; J: TRBJ2-5; DNA: TGTGCCAGCTCACCACCGGTCAGGGGGGCTCAAGAGACCCAGTACTTC; CDR3: CASSPPVRGAQETQYF
size: .; V: TRBV19; length: 16; D: TRBD1; J: TRBJ1-1; DNA: TGTGCCAGTACCATATGGGGGTTGGACAGGCACACTGAAGCTTTCTTT; CDR3: CASTIWGLDRHTEAFF
size: once; V: TRBV30; length: 13; D: .; J: TRBJ2-5; DNA: TGTGCCTGGACAGGGTTTACCGAAGAGACCCAGTACTTC; CDR3: CAWTGFTEETQYF
size: .; V: TRBV18; length: 13; D: .; J: TRBJ1-4; DNA: TGTGCCAGCTCTCCAAGGACAGATGAAAAACTGTTTTTT; CDR3: CASSPRTDEKLFF
size: .; V: TRBV11-2; length: 15; D: TRBD1; J: TRBJ1-4; DNA: TGTGCCACCCGACAGGGGGTCGCCCTTAATGAAAAACTGTTTTTT; CDR3: CATRQGVALNEKLFF
size: few; V: TRBV28; length: 14; D: .; J: TRBJ1-3; DNA: TGTGCCAGCAGCAAACAGAGCTCTGGAAACACCATATATTTT; CDR3: CASSKQSSGNTIYF
size: .; V: TRBV4-1; length: 16; D: .; J: TRBJ2-1; DNA: TGCGCCAGCAGCCACGATTCAAGCGGGCAGTACAATGAGCAGTTCTTC; CDR3: CASSHDSSGQYNEQFF
size: .; V: TRBV19; length: 13; D: TRBD1; J: TRBJ2-7; DNA: TGTGCCAGTAGTATTCGGCAGGGGGCTTTGCAGTACTTC; CDR3: CASSIRQGALQYF
size: .; V: TRBV5-6; length: 16; D: .; J: TRBJ1-1; DNA: TGTGCCAGCAGCTTGGCGTTGGGCAGGGAGGGCACTGAAGCTTTCTTT; CDR3: CASSLALGREGTEAFF
size: many; V: TRBV6-2/TRBV6-3; length: 14; D: TRBD2; J: TRBJ2-3; DNA: TGTGCCAGCAGCAAGACCGGGACTAGCAATACGCAGTATTTT; CDR3: CASSKTGTSNTQYF
size: .; V: TRBV30; length: 15; D: TRBD1; J: TRBJ1-1; DNA: TGTGCCTGGAGGCCCTCCGGACAGGGCGGATCTGAAGCTTTCTTT; CDR3: CAWRPSGQGGSEAFF
size: .; V: TRBV7-6; length: 11; D: .; J: TRBJ2-7; DNA: TGTGCCAGCAGCGCGCTACTGGAGCAGTACTTC; CDR3: CASSALLEQYF
size: .; V: TRBV5-1; length: 14; D: TRBD1; J: TRBJ2-7; DNA: TGCGCCAGCACCCGACAGGGGTCGTCCTACGAGCAGTACTTC; CDR3: CASTRQGSSYEQYF
size: .; V: TRBV30; length: 14; D: .; J: TRBJ1-5; DNA: TGTGCCTGGAGTGTTTGGGGGGGCAATCAGCCCCAGCATTTT; CDR3: CAWSVWGGNQPQHF
size: .; V: TRBV27; length: 15; D: TRBD1; J: TRBJ1-4; DNA: TGTGCCAGCAGTTTATTCGGGACAGTTAATGAAAAACTGTTTTTT; CDR3: CASSLFGTVNEKLFF
size: once; V: TRBV24-1; length: 17; D: .; J: TRBJ2-6; DNA: TGTGCTGCCCCATCGGGGGGCATTGCCTCTGGGGCCAACGTCCTGACTTTC; CDR3: CAAPSGGIASGANVLTF
size: .; V: TRBV6-5; length: 12; D: .; J: TRBJ1-5; DNA: TGTGCCAGCTCTAACTATAATCAGCCCCAGCATTTT; CDR3: CASSNYNQPQHF
size: .; V: TRBV5-1; length: 15; D: .; J: TRBJ2-3; DNA: TGCGCCAGCAGCTCTACGGGACTCCAAAGGGATACGCAGTATTTT; CDR3: CASSSTGLQRDTQYF